This T cell receptor beta chain was recorded in a study of OX40 agonist ivuxolimab in advanced cancers. Across the study: Partial responses occurred in Three dose-escalation patients, one with hepatocellular carcinoma and two with cutaneous melanoma.

The assay was immunoSEQ multiplex PCR, and TCRdb's table has in-frame clones only and misses some. Among 70,000 to 95,000 clones, 85% to 95% were seen once, and the ten largest hold roughly 2.8%. Peripheral blood came from all dose cohorts at three timepoints. This clone was observed a few times. The CDR3 extends over 18 amino acids. Germline V gene sequence: CDR1 MNHEY, CDR2 SMNVEV (reference sequence). V dropped 3 bases and J dropped 5; count of bases not matched to a gene: 11. This clonotype originated in an adult with an advanced solid tumor such as melanoma, head and neck, liver or kidney cancer. This chain joins TRBV27 and TRBJ2-1, with 12 bases lining up with TRBD1. The material sequenced was CD4+ or CD8+ T cells sorted from blood, taken in a trial of the OX40 agonist ivuxolimab. The chain's CDR3 is CASSFLWGDRGPHNEQFF. The CDR3 bases are TGTGCCAGCAGTTTCCTCTGGGGGGACAGGGGGCCCCACAATGAGCAGTTCTTC.